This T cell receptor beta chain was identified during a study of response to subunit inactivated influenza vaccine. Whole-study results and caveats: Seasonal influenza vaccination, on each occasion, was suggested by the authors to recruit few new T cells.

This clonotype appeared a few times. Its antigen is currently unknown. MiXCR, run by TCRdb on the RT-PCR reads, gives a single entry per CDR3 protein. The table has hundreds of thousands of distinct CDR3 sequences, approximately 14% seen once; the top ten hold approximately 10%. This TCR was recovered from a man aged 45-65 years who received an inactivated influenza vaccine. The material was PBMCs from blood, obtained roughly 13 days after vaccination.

The CDR3 reads CASSPTSRVITDTQYF. In nucleotides, the CDR3 is TGCGCCAGCAGCCCAACTAGCCGGGTGATCACAGATACGCAGTATTTT. The genes are TRBV5-1 and TRBJ2-3; tentative D call: TRBD2 (6 bases). The germline V gene encodes CDR1 SGHRS and CDR2 YFSETQ. V lost 4 bases and J lost 2, with 17 bases in between. This CDR3 region has 16 residues. Combining the CDR3 with reference TRBV5-1 and TRBJ2-3 gives the whole variable domain KAGVTQTPRYLIKTRGQQVTLSCSPISGHRSVSWYQQTPGQGLQFLFEYFSETQRNKGNFPGRFSGRQFSNSRSEMNVSTLELGDSALYLCASSPTSRVITDTQYFGPGTRLTVL.